A single sample is the source of the 5 T cell receptor beta chains below, sequenced in a study of T and B cells in COVID-19 patients (dated by TCRdb to the early 2020s). Instrument on record: Illumina MiSeq. Multiplex PCR with BIOMED2 TRB-A/B primer pools was used to amplify the TRB rearrangements. TCRdb applied fastp at Q25 and MiXCR to the public reads, then kept only in-frame beta chains. For every CDR3 protein sequence, its rows merge into one entry that carries the most common genes and DNA. In this sample the table shows around 16,000 distinct CDR3 sequences, about 30% of which occur a single time. Clones ranked in the top ten supply about 3.1% of the sample. TRB repertoires were amplified using roughly 220-550 ng of genomic DNA isolated from blood. The sample consisted of blood. The receptors stem from a human donor who had recovered from COVID-19.

Notes on this clonotype: A much larger clone lies a single base off, so this may be a read error. This chain joins TRBV5-4 and TRBJ2-3, with D possibly TRBD2 on 6 matching bases. This CDR3 has 16 residues. Germline V lookup: CDR1 SGHNT, CDR2 YYREEE (reference sequence). CDR3 loop: CAGSFLAPLGADTQYF. The CDR3 DNA is TGTGCCGGCAGCTTTCTAGCGCCCCTTGGGGCAGATACGCAGTATTTT.

The V call is TRBV12-3 or TRBV12-4, the J call TRBJ2-1; 9 positions agree with TRBD1. J was trimmed by 15 bases and V by 4 bases; bases with no gene match: 16. The CDR3 is made up of 15 amino acids. The CDR3 sequence: CASSSTGGTERRWFF. The CDR3 nucleotides are TGTGCCAGCAGTTCGACAGGGGGGACCGAGCGCCGCTGGTTCTTC.

The chain is built from TRBV6-2 or TRBV6-3 and TRBJ1-1; the D gene is possibly TRBD1 (5 bases). Germline V gene lookup returns CDR1 MNHEY and CDR2 SVGEGT. The CDR3 sequence is 14 residues long. V shed 8 bases and J shed 6 bases, with 19 bases lying between them. The CDR3, as DNA: TGTGCCAGCTGCGTTGGGGGACGCGCCGCTGAAGCTTTCTTT. Translating it yields CASCVGGRAAEAFF.

Many counts were recorded for this clonotype. This chain joins TRBV19 and TRBJ1-2; 7 bases are shared with TRBD1. V shed 8 bases and J 6 bases; nucleotides not matched to a gene: 9. The CDR3 length is 13 residues. Looked up from germline, CDR1 is LNHDA and CDR2 is SQIVND (reference sequence). The CDR3, as DNA: TGTGCCAGTGCCCTAGACAGGGTAGATGGCTACACCTTC. It yields the protein CASALDRVDGYTF. Variable domain in full (rest from reference TRBV19 and TRBJ1-2): DGGITQSPKYLFRKEGQNVTLSCEQNLNHDAMYWYRQDPGQGLRLIYYSQIVNDFQKGDIAEGYSVSREKKESFPLTVTSAQKNPTAFYLCASALDRVDGYTFGSGTRLTVV.

The rearrangement joins TRBV30 to TRBJ2-3; weak D call: TRBD2 (6 bases). CDR1 is GTSNPN and CDR2 is SVGIG in the germline V gene (reference sequence). There are 14 residues in the CDR3. V gave up 4 bases and J gave up 0 bases, with 11 bases separating them. The CDR3 protein is CAWKARGSTDTQYF. The CDR3 coding sequence is TGTGCCTGGAAAGCCCGGGGGAGCACAGATACGCAGTATTTT.